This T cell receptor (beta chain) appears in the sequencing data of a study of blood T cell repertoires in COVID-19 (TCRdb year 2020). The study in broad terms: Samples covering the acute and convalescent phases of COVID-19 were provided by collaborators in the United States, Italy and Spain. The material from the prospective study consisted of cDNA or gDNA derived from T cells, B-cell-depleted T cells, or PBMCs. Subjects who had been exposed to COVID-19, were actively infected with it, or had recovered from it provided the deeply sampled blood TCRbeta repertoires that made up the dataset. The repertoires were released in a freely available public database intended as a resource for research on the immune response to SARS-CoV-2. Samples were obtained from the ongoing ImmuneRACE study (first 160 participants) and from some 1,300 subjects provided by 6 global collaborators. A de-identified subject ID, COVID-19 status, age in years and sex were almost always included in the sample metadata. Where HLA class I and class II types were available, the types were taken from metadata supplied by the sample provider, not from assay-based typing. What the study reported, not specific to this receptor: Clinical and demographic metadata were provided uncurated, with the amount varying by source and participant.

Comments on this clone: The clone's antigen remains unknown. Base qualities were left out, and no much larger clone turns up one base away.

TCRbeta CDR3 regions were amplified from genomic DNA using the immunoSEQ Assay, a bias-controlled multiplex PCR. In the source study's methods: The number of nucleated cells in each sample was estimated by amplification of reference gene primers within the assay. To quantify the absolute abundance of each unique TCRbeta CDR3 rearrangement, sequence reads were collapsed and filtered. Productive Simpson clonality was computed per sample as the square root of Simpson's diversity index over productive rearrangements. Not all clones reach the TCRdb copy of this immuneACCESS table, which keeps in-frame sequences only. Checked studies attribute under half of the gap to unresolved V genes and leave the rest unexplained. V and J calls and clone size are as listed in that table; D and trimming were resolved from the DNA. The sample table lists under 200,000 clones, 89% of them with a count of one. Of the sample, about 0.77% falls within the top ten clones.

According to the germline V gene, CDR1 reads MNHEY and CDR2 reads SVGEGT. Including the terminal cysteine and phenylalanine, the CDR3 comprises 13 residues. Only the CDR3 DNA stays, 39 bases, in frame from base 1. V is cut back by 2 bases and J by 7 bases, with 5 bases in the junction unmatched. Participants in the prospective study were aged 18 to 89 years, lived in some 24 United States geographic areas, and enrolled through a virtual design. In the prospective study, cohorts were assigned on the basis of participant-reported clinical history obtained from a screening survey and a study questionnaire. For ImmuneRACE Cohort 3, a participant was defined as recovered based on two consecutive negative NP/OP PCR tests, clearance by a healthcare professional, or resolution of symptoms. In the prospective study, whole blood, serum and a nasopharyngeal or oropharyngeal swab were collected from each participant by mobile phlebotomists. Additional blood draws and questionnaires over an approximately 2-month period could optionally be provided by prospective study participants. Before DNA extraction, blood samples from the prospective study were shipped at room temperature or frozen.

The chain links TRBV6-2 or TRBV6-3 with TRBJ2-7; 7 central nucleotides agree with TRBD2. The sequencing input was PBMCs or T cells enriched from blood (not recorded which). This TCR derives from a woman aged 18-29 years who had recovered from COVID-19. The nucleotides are TGTGCCAGCAGTTACGGGGGGGTACGGGAGCAGTACTTC. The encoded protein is CASSYGGVREQYF.